The rows below give T cell receptor beta chains drawn from one sample of a study of shared clonotypes between healthy human individuals. Assay: immunoSEQ multiplex PCR; the TCRdb copy retains only in-frame clones and omits some. The sample carries approximately 1.9 million clones, roughly 93% recorded once. The sample taken for sequencing was naive CD8+ T cells from PBMCs. These receptors were obtained from a man between 18 and 35 years old in good health. Some clones in this sample may be carry-over from other donors' samples. Each CDR3 is given with its conserved first and last residue. Fields, in order: D gene, clone size, V gene, J gene, CDR3 protein, CDR3 DNA. The D gene is left open where the match is weak. A row's size may be missing; if present it is once, few, many or a size class.

.	once	TRBV27	TRBJ1-5	CASSPSGGLYQPQHF	TGTGCCAGCAGTCCTTCGGGGGGATTGTATCAGCCCCAGCATTTT
.	.	TRBV6-6	TRBJ1-1	CASTERGVTEAFF	TGTGCCAGCACCGAACGGGGGGTCACTGAAGCTTTCTTT
TRBD1	once	TRBV5-4	TRBJ2-7	CASRSGTGLDEQYF	TGTGCCAGCAGGTCCGGGACAGGGTTAGACGAGCAGTACTTC
.	.	TRBV29-1	TRBJ1-1	CSVEVPGRTEAFF	TGCAGCGTTGAAGTCCCGGGGAGGACTGAAGCTTTCTTT
.	.	TRBV27	TRBJ1-1	CASSALGGDVMNTEAFF	TGTGCCAGCAGTGCCCTAGGAGGGGACGTAATGAACACTGAAGCTTTCTTT
.	.	TRBV15	TRBJ2-7	CATSRMAGTYEQYF	TGTGCCACCAGCAGGATGGCGGGAACCTACGAGCAGTACTTC
TRBD1	.	TRBV30	TRBJ2-7	CAWSHSTGGYEQYF	TGTGCCTGGAGCCACTCCACAGGGGGCTACGAGCAGTACTTC
.	.	TRBV9	TRBJ2-1	CASSVRSGAPGNEQFF	TGTGCCAGCAGCGTGCGGAGTGGGGCCCCTGGAAATGAGCAGTTCTTC
TRBD1	.	TRBV6-5	TRBJ1-1	CASITRTGVNTEAFF	TGTGCCAGCATTACACGGACAGGGGTGAACACTGAAGCTTTCTTT
.	few	TRBV27	TRBJ1-1	CASSEKTGNTEAFF	TGTGCCAGCAGTGAAAAAACAGGTAACACTGAAGCTTTCTTT
.	.	TRBV19	TRBJ1-1	CASSPDSYMNTEAFF	TGTGCCAGTAGCCCGGACAGCTACATGAACACTGAAGCTTTCTTT
TRBD1	few	TRBV28	TRBJ1-1	CASSLITARQGSDTEAFF	TGTGCCAGCAGTTTAATCACGGCAAGACAGGGCTCGGACACTGAAGCTTTCTTT
TRBD1	.	TRBV27	TRBJ2-3	CASSYRDRVTDTQYF	TGTGCCAGCAGTTACCGGGACAGAGTCACAGATACGCAGTATTTT
TRBD1	.	TRBV5-1	TRBJ2-3	CASHRGLGSDTQYF	TGCGCCAGCCACAGGGGGTTGGGTTCAGATACGCAGTATTTT
.	.	TRBV7-6	TRBJ2-1	CASSSQGPPFYNEQFF	TGTGCCAGCAGCTCACAGGGACCCCCCTTCTACAATGAGCAGTTCTTC
TRBD2	.	TRBV11-3	TRBJ2-7	CASSPSSGASSYEQYF	TGTGCCAGCAGCCCCAGTAGCGGGGCCTCCTCCTACGAGCAGTACTTC
.	.	TRBV7-2	TRBJ2-7	CASSLDRLEEGSYEQYF	TGTGCCAGCAGCTTAGATCGCCTGGAGGAGGGCTCCTACGAGCAGTACTTC
.	.	TRBV7-9	TRBJ1-1	CASRGGSNTEAFF	TGTGCCAGCAGAGGGGGTTCGAACACTGAAGCTTTCTTT
.	.	TRBV28	TRBJ1-5	CASSLLANQPQHF	TGTGCCAGCAGTTTATTGGCCAATCAGCCCCAGCATTTT
.	.	TRBV4-3	TRBJ1-2	CASSQDEHGYTF	TGCGCCAGCAGCCAAGATGAGCATGGCTACACCTTC
.	once	TRBV7-9	TRBJ2-2	CASSLVVLTNTGELFF	TGTGCCAGCAGCTTAGTTGTCCTAACGAACACCGGGGAGCTGTTTTTT
.	once	TRBV7-9	TRBJ2-3	CASSLVPDTQYF	TGTGCCAGCAGCTTAGTTCCGGATACGCAGTATTTT
TRBD1	once	TRBV11-2	TRBJ1-2	CASRGTGGREAYGYTF	TGTGCCAGCAGAGGGACAGGGGGCCGTGAGGCCTATGGCTACACCTTC
TRBD1	.	TRBV15	TRBJ2-7	CATSRGNTGDSYEQYF	TGTGCCACCAGCAGGGGAAACACAGGGGACTCCTACGAGCAGTACTTC
.	.	TRBV25-1	TRBJ1-6	CASRGPGRGSPLHF	TGTGCCAGCAGGGGCCCAGGTCGAGGTTCACCCCTCCACTTT
.	.	TRBV9	TRBJ2-5	CASSEGKRVSETQYF	TGTGCCAGCAGCGAGGGGAAACGAGTCTCAGAGACCCAGTACTTC
TRBD2	once	TRBV5-1	TRBJ2-1	CASSLASSGSYNEQFF	TGCGCCAGCAGCTTGGCCTCTAGCGGGAGTTACAATGAGCAGTTCTTC
.	once	TRBV27	TRBJ1-5	CASSFTVDQPQHF	TGTGCCAGCAGTTTTACCGTGGACCAGCCCCAGCATTTT
.	.	TRBV27	TRBJ2-1	CASSLSRQVLSYNEQFF	TGTGCCAGCAGTTTATCGAGACAGGTACTGTCCTACAATGAGCAGTTCTTC
.	.	TRBV5-4	TRBJ1-2	CASSWKLEGYGYTF	TGTGCCAGCAGCTGGAAACTCGAGGGCTATGGCTACACCTTC
.	.	TRBV5-1	TRBJ2-1	CASSLVGGPYNEQFF	TGCGCCAGCAGCTTGGTCGGGGGGCCTTACAATGAGCAGTTCTTC
TRBD2	.	TRBV15	TRBJ2-3	CATNGTSGSEDTQYF	TGTGCCACCAACGGGACTAGCGGGAGTGAGGATACGCAGTATTTT
TRBD2	.	TRBV7-2	TRBJ2-5	CASSLGVAGGQETQYF	TGTGCCAGCAGCTTAGGGGTAGCGGGAGGTCAAGAGACCCAGTACTTC
.	.	TRBV25-1	TRBJ2-1	CASSDRRGGTNNEQFF	TGTGCCAGCAGTGACCGGAGGGGGGGGACTAACAATGAGCAGTTCTTC
.	.	TRBV5-4	TRBJ1-2	CASSLARYGYTF	TGTGCCAGCAGCTTGGCTAGGTATGGCTACACCTTC
.	.	TRBV28	TRBJ2-2	CATNGGANRDYTGELFF	TGTGCCACCAACGGGGGTGCCAACAGGGACTACACCGGGGAGCTGTTTTTT